The next 2 T cell receptor beta chains were all read from a single sample in a study of shared clonotypes between healthy human individuals. Sequencing was performed with immunoSEQ multiplex PCR; in TCRdb, only in-frame clones are kept and a portion is missing. The sample yields about 2.4 million clones, under 95% seen once. Source material: naive CD4+ T cells from PBMCs. The subset is: CD45RA+ positively selected. Receptor source: a man between 18 and 35 years old in good health. Some clones in this sample may be carry-over from other donors' samples.

Concerning this clone itself: The sample holds other DNA sequences that translate to the same CDR3. The genes are TRBV28 and TRBJ2-7; D not resolved. The CDR3 totals 12 residues. Between the trimmed V and J ends, which lost 2 bases and 7 bases, there was a span of 9 bases. Germline V gene sequence: CDR1 MDHEN, CDR2 SYDVKM. The CDR3 region is CASSLTVREQYF. The CDR3 DNA reads TGTGCCAGCAGTTTAACCGTACGGGAGCAGTACTTC.

The chain uses TRBV27 and TRBJ1-1; 7 bases map to TRBD1. V was clipped by 4 bases and J by 9 bases; unmatched bases: 8. Germline lookup yields CDR1 MNHEY and CDR2 SMNVEV (reference sequence). CDR3 length: 13 residues. The CDR3 nucleotides read TGTGCCAGCAGTTCCCACAGGGGTGGGAAAGCTTTCTTT. It yields the protein CASSSHRGGKAFF.